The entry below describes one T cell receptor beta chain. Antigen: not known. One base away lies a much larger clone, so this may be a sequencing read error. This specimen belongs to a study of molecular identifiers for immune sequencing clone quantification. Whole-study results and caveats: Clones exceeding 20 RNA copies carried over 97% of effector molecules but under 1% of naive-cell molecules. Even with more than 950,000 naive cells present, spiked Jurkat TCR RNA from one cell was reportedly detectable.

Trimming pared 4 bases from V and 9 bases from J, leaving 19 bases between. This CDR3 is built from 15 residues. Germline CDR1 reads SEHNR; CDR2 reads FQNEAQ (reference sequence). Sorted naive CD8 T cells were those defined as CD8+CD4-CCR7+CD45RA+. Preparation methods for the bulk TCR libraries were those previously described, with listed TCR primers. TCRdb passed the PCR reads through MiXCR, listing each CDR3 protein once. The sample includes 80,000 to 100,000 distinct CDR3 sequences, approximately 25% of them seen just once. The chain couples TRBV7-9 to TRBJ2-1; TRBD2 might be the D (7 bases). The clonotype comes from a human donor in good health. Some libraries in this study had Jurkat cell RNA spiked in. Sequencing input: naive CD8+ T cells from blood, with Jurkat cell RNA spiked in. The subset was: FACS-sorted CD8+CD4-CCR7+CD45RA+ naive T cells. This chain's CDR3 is CASSSSLDGGPEQFF. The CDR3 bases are TGTGCCAGCAGCTCTAGCCTCGACGGGGGGCCTGAGCAGTTCTTC.